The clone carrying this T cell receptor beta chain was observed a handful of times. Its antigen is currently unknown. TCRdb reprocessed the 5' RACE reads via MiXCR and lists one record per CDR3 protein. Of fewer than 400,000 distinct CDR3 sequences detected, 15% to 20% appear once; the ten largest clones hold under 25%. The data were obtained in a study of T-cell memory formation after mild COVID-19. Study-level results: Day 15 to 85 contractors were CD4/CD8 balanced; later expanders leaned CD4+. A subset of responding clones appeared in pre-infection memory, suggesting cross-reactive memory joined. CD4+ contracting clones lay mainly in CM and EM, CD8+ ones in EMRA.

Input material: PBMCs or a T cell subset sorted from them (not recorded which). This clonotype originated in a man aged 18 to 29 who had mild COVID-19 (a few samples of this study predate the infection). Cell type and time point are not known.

CDR3 amino acids: CASSEGTSGGYEQYF. The CDR3 DNA sequence: TGTGCCAGCAGTGAGGGGACTAGCGGGGGTTACGAGCAGTACTTC. The chain links TRBV6-4 to TRBJ2-7; 14 bases line up with TRBD2. CDR1 is MRHNA, CDR2 SNTAGT, per germline. The junction had 2 bases not matched to a gene; V was cut back by 3 bases and J by 4 bases. CDR3 length: 15 amino acids.